This note documents a single T cell receptor beta chain sequence. Its antigen remains unidentified. The data belong to a study of tumor-infiltrating lymphocytes in localized non-small cell lung cancer. V lost 5 bases to trimming and J lost 1 base, with 3 bases between them. The CDR3 is 11 amino acids. CDR1 and CDR2 from the germline V gene are MNHNY and SVGAGI (reference sequence). The assay was immunoSEQ multiplex PCR, and TCRdb's table has in-frame clones only and misses some. The sample lists 13,000 to 15,000 clones, roughly four fifths occurring once. General study results and limits: Tumor T-cell fraction was not associated with recurrence-free survival.

The material sequenced was lung tumor tissue. This TCR was sampled from a human donor with non-small cell lung cancer. This chain links TRBV6-6 with TRBJ2-7; D is ambiguous. In DNA, the CDR3 is TGTGCCAGCAGTACGTCCTACGAGCAGTACTTC. Its protein is CASSTSYEQYF.